This TCR beta chain derives from a study of blood T cell repertoires in COVID-19. Study at large: Material from acute and convalescent COVID-19 was sourced from the United States, Italy and Spain. Nucleic acid was either cDNA or gDNA, and it came from T cells, B-cell-depleted T cells, or PBMCs.

TCRdb's table, derived via immunoSEQ multiplex PCR, lists solely in-frame clones and lacks some. The sample shows around 310,000 clones, around nine tenths of them seen only once. Participants reported their clinical history, and cohort assignment relied on those reports. Cohort 3 recovery required two negative PCRs, clearance, or symptom resolution. CDR1 and CDR2 from the germline V gene are MNHEY and SMNVEV (reference sequence). The V and J ends lost 0 bases and 5 bases respectively, with 17 bases between them. The CDR3 is 17 amino acids. This clonotype was obtained from a woman aged 25 to 39 who had recovered from COVID-19. The chain links TRBV27 to TRBJ1-3, with TRBD1 as a possible D gene (6 bases). The source material was PBMCs or T cells enriched from blood (not recorded which). Written as DNA, the CDR3 is TGTGCCAGCAGTTTATCGGGACAATTGGGTGGCCGAAACACCATATATTTT. Translating it yields CASSLSGQLGGRNTIYF.